These 11 T cell receptor beta chains were all obtained from the same sample, sequenced in a study of persistence of HIV-infected CD4 T cells. The stimulus was lysate of CMV-infected fibroblasts, approximately 9.7 ug/mL. CD40L-negative CD69-negative CD45RO-high memory CD4+ T cells were sorted as populations depleted of antigen-responding cells. Sequencing used immunoSEQ version 4 in survey mode. Profiling relied on immunoSEQ multiplex PCR, and the TCRdb table lists in-frame clones only, not all of them. The sample lists about 40,000 clones, approximately 80% occurring once. These receptors lack a known antigen. This material consisted of CD4+ T cells sorted from PBMCs after approximately 20-hour stimulation, taken from a patient who received antiretroviral therapy. The receptors derive from an adult man with HIV who was CMV-seropositive.

V gene TRBV19 combines with J gene TRBJ2-7; possibly TRBD1 for D (6 bases). The CDR3 runs to 13 residues. CDR1 and CDR2 (germline): LNHDA, SQIVND (reference sequence). V was cut by 9 bases and J by 4 bases, with 16 bases left in between. CDR3 residues: CASATGLRYEQYF. The DNA for the CDR3 is TGTGCCAGCGCTACAGGGTTAAGGTACGAGCAGTACTTC.

V is TRBV3-1 (or the pseudogene TRBV3-2) and J is TRBJ1-6, with D possibly TRBD1 on 5 matching bases. V lost 8 bases and J lost 0, with 8 bases in between. This CDR3 comprises 14 residues. The germline V gene has CDR1 LGHDT and CDR2 YNNKEL (reference sequence). In DNA, the CDR3 is TGTGCCAGCCGACAGAGCTCCTATAATTCACCCCTCCACTTT. Encoded protein: CASRQSSYNSPLHF.

Only a few counts were recorded for this clone. V is TRBV9 and J is TRBJ1-2; no firm D call. The germline CDR1 and CDR2 sequences are SGDLS and YYNGEE. There are 12 residues in the CDR3. V lost 3 bases, J lost 7 bases, and 10 bases lay in between. The chain's CDR3 is CASSEGFAGYTF. The CDR3 nucleotides are TGTGCCAGCAGCGAAGGGTTTGCTGGCTACACCTTC. The complete variable domain, with remaining parts taken from reference TRBV9 and TRBJ1-2, reads DSGVTQTPKHLITATGQRVTLRCSPRSGDLSVYWYQQSLDQGLQFLIQYYNGEERAKGNILERFSAQQFPDLHSELNLSSLELGDSALYFCASSEGFAGYTFGSGTRLTVV.

The V and J genes are TRBV18 and TRBJ1-1; maybe TRBD1 (6 bases). This CDR3 has 13 amino acids. V was cut by 2 bases and J by 8 bases, with 12 bases left in between. Germline V gene lookup returns CDR1 KGHSH and CDR2 LQKENI. The CDR3 protein is CASSPVLGGEAFF. As DNA, the CDR3 is TGTGCCAGCTCACCAGTGTTAGGGGGGGAAGCTTTCTTT.

CDR3 region: CTSSLGLAGGAPYEQYF. The CDR3 region has the DNA TGCACCAGCAGCCTGGGACTAGCGGGGGGGGCTCCCTACGAGCAGTACTTC. The chain couples TRBV1 to TRBJ2-7; the table calls TRBD2, which could not be checked here. TRBV1 is deemed a pseudogene. This CDR3 contains 17 residues.

The V call is TRBV7-2, the J call TRBJ1-6; unclear D gene. Trimming shortened V by 4 bases and J by 8 bases, and 9 bases separated the two germline ends. The germline V gene encodes CDR1 SGHTA and CDR2 FQGNSA. This CDR3 has 13 residues. CDR3: CASSSARYSPLHF. CDR3 DNA: TGTGCCAGCAGCTCCGCCAGATATTCACCCCTCCACTTT.

The chain uses TRBV2 and TRBJ2-5; no definite D call. Germline values: CDR1 SNHLY, CDR2 FYNNEI. V was cut by 7 bases and J by 2 bases, with 14 bases left in between. The CDR3 has 14 amino acids. The DNA of the CDR3 is TGTGCCAGCAAGAAAGACCGAGGACAAGAGACCCAGTACTTC. It is translated as CASKKDRGQETQYF.

This chain links TRBV29-1 with TRBJ1-2, with 7 bases lining up with TRBD1. J gave up 4 bases and V 2 bases, and 4 bases lay outside the gene matches. CDR3 length: 13 amino acids. From germline, CDR1 is SQVTM and CDR2 ANQGSEA. The CDR3 DNA sequence: TGCAGCGTTGAAACTTACAGGGGCTATGGCTACACCTTC. As protein: CSVETYRGYGYTF.

The chain uses TRBV2 and TRBJ1-4; D possibly corresponds to TRBD1 (5 bases). From germline, CDR1 is SNHLY and CDR2 FYNNEI. The ends were cut back, 8 bases at V and 8 bases at J, with 12 bases in the middle. The CDR3 covers 12 residues. CDR3 sequence: CASAGGGEKLFF. For the CDR3, the DNA is TGTGCCAGCGCCGGTGGGGGGGAAAAACTGTTTTTT. Drawing the rest from reference TRBV2 and TRBJ1-4, the complete variable domain is EPEVTQTPSHQVTQMGQEVILRCVPISNHLYFYWYRQILGQKVEFLVSFYNNEISEKSEIFDDQFSVERPDGSNFTLKIRSTKLEDSAMYFCASAGGGEKLFFGSGTQLSVL.

The J gene is TRBJ1-6, the V gene TRBV19, with a possible D match to TRBD1 (5 bases). This CDR3 region has 14 residues. Germline-derived CDR1 and CDR2 are LNHDA and SQIVND (reference sequence). V lost 7 bases and J lost 5, with 12 bases in between. This CDR3 is CASTVGGDNSPLHF. CDR3 in DNA: TGTGCCAGTACCGTGGGGGGGGATAATTCACCCCTCCACTTT. The full variable domain, its missing parts supplied by reference TRBV19 and TRBJ1-6, is DGGITQSPKYLFRKEGQNVTLSCEQNLNHDAMYWYRQDPGQGLRLIYYSQIVNDFQKGDIAEGYSVSREKKESFPLTVTSAQKNPTAFYLCASTVGGDNSPLHFGNGTRLTVT.

V and J are TRBV28 and TRBJ2-3, with D perhaps matching TRBD2 (5 bases). CDR3 length equals 16 residues. Trimming stripped 6 bases from V and 0 bases from J, with 16 bases between. The germline V gene encodes CDR1 MDHEN and CDR2 SYDVKM. The CDR3 nucleotides read TGTGCCAGCAGCCGGAGGAGCTTTTCTAGCACAGATACGCAGTATTTT. This gives the protein CASSRRSFSSTDTQYF.